This entry concerns a single T cell receptor (beta chain). Some clones are missing from TCRdb's copy, which holds only in-frame ones; the method was immunoSEQ multiplex PCR. The sample includes about 80,000 clones, 80% to 85% seen only once; the top ten take about 35%. These data originate in a study of blood T cell repertoires in COVID-19. About the study: Material from acute and convalescent COVID-19 was sourced from the United States, Italy and Spain. Sources were T cells, B-cell-depleted T cells, or PBMCs; the material itself was cDNA or gDNA.

The clonotype comes from a woman in her 70s with acute or convalescent COVID-19. Input material: peripheral blood.

CDR3 sequence (DNA): TGTGCCAGTAGTAAACAATCTGGGACCCAGTACTTC. Translated: CASSKQSGTQYF. The chain links TRBV19 to TRBJ2-5; no clear D. Germline V gene data show CDR1 as LNHDA and CDR2 as SQIVND (reference sequence). Trimming removed 4 bases from V and 7 bases from J, with 10 bases in between. This CDR3 spans 12 amino acids.